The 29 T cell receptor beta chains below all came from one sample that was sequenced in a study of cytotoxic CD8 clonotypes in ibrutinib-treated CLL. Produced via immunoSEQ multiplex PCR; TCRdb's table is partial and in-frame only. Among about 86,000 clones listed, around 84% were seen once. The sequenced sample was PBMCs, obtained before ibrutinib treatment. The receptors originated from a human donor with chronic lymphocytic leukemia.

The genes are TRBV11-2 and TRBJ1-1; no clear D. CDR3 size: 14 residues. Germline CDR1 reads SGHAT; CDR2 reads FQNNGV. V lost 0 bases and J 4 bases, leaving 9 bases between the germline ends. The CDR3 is CASSLDPWSTEAFF. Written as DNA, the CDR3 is TGTGCCAGCAGCTTAGATCCCTGGAGCACTGAAGCTTTCTTT.

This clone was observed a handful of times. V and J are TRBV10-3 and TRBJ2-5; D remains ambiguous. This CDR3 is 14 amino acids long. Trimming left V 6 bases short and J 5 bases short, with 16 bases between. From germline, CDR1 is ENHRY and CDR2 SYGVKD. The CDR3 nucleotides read TGTGCCATCAGCGACTCTAATCTGGCTGAGACCCAGTACTTC. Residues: CAISDSNLAETQYF.

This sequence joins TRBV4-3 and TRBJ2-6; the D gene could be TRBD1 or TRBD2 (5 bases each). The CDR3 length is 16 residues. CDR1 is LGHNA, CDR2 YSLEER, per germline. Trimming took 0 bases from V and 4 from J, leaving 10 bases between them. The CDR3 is CASSQDPGRGANVLTF. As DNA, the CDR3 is TGCGCCAGCAGCCAAGATCCGGGGCGCGGGGCCAACGTCCTGACTTTC.

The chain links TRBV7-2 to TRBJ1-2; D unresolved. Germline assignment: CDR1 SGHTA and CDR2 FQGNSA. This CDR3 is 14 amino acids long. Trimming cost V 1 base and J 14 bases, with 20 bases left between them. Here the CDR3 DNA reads TGTGCCAGCAGCTTAGAGGTGATGGTCCACCGAGGGACCTTC. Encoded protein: CASSLEVMVHRGTF. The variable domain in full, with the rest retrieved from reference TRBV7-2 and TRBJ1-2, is GAGVSQSPSNKVTEKGKDVELRCDPISGHTALYWYRQSLGQGLEFLIYFQGNSAPDKSGLPSDRFSAERTGGSVSTLTIQRTQQEDSAVYLCASSLEVMVHRGTFGSGTRLTVV.

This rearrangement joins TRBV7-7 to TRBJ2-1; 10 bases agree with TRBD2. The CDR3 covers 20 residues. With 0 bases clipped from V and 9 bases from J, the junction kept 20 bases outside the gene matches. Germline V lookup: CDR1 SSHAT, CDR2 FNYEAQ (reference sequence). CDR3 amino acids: CASSLARDSGRRGRLAEQFF. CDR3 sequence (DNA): TGTGCCAGCAGCTTAGCCCGGGATAGCGGGAGGAGGGGACGTTTGGCTGAGCAGTTCTTC.

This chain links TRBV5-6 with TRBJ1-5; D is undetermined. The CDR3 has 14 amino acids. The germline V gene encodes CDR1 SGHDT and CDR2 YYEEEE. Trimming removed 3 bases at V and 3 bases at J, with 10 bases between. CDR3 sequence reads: CASSYRGINQPQHF. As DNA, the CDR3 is TGTGCCAGCAGCTACCGGGGAATCAATCAGCCCCAGCATTTT.

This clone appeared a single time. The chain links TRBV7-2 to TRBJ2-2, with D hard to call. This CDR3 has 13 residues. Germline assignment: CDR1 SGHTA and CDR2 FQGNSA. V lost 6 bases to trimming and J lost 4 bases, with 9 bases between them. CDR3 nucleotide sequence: TGTGCCAGCAGTGGGCGGCCCACCGGGGAGCTGTTTTTT. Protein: CASSGRPTGELFF.

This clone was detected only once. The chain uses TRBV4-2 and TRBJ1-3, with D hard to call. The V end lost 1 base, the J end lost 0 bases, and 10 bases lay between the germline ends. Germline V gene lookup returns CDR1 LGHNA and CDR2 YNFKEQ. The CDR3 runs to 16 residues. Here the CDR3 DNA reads TGTGCCAGCAGCCAAGGTGTGAGGACCTCTGGAAACACCATATATTTT. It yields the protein CASSQGVRTSGNTIYF.

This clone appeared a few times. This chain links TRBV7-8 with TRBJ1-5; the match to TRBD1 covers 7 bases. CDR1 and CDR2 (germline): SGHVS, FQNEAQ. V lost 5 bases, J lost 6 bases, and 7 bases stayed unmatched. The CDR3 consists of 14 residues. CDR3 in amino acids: CASSMGRQGQPQHF. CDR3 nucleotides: TGTGCCAGCAGCATGGGGCGACAGGGTCAGCCCCAGCATTTT.

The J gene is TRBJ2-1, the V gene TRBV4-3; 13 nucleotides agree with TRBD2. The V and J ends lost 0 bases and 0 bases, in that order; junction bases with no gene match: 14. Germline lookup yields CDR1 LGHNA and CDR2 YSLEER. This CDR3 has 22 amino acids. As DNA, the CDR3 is TGCGCCAGCAGCCAAGAGTTCATTGAGGGACTAGCGGGGTCAAGCTCCTACAATGAGCAGTTCTTC. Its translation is CASSQEFIEGLAGSSSYNEQFF.

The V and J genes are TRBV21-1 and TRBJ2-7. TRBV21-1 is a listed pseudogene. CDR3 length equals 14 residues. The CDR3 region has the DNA TGTGCCAGCAGCAATGGGCGGCTGACCTACGAGCAGTACTTC. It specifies CASSNGRLTYEQYF.

In nucleotides, the CDR3 is TGCAGCGTTGAAGATAGGACAGGGGCTGCCTACGAGCAGTACTTC. It yields the protein CSVEDRTGAAYEQYF. This rearrangement joins TRBV29-1 to TRBJ2-7; 9 bases agree with TRBD1. This CDR3 is built from 15 residues. V lost 0 bases and J lost 2; bases outside the gene matches: 5. Germline loops: CDR1 SQVTM, CDR2 ANQGSEA.

In nucleotides, the CDR3 is TGTGCCAGCACTAGCGGGCTTTTGCAGTTCTTC. The encoded protein is CASTSGLLQFF. The rearrangement joins TRBV2 to TRBJ2-1, with TRBD2 matching 8 bases. Germline assignment: CDR1 SNHLY and CDR2 FYNNEI. Unmatched junction bases numbered 5, after V lost 7 bases and J lost 12 bases. This CDR3 is 11 amino acids long.

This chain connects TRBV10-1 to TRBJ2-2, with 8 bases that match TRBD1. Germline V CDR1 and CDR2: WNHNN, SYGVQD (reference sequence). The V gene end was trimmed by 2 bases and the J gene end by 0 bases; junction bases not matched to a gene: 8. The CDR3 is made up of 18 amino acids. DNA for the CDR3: TGCGCCAGCAGTGAGGCCCCTTGGACAGGGACGAACACCGGGGAGCTGTTTTTT. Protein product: CASSEAPWTGTNTGELFF.

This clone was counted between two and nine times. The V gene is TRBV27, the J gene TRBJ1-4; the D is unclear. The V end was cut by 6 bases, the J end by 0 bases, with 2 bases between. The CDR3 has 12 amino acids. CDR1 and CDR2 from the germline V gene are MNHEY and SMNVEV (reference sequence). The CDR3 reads CASRTTNEKLFF. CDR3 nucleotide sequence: TGTGCCAGCAGAACAACTAATGAAAAACTGTTTTTT.

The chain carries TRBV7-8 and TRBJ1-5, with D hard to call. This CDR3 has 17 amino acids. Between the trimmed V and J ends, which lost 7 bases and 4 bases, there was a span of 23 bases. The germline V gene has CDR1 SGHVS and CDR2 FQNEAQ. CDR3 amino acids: CASTNRLKVETNQPQHF. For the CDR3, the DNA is TGTGCCAGCACCAATCGGTTAAAGGTGGAAACTAATCAGCCCCAGCATTTT.

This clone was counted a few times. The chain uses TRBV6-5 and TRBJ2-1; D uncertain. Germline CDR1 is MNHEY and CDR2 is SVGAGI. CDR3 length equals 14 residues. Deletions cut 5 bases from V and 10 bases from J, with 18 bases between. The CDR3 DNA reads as TGTGCCAGCAGTCGAACTTACCTAAGCCCGGAGCAGTTCTTC. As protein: CASSRTYLSPEQFF.

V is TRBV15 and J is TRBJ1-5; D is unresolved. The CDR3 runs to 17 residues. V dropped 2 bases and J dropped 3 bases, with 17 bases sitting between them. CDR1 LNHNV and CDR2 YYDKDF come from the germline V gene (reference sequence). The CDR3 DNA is TGTGCCACCAGCAGACAGATCGCAGGCGAACCCAATCAGCCCCAGCATTTT. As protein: CATSRQIAGEPNQPQHF.

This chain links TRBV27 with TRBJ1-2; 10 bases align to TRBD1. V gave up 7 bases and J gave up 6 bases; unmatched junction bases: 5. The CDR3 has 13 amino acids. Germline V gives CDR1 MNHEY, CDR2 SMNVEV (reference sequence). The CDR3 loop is CASTDRGPDGYTF. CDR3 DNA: TGTGCCAGCACCGACAGGGGGCCGGATGGCTACACCTTC.

The CDR3 bases are TGTGCCAGCAGCCTGCTCCGGGGTATCACTGAAGCTTTCTTT. Translating it yields CASSLLRGITEAFF. This chain joins TRBV7-8 and TRBJ1-1, with D uncertain. CDR3 length equals 14 residues. Germline CDR1 SGHVS, CDR2 FQNEAQ. Trimming removed 5 bases from V and 4 bases from J, with 14 bases in between.

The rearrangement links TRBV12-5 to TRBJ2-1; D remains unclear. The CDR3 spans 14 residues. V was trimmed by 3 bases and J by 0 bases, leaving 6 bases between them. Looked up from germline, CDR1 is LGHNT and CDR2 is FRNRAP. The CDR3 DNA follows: TGTGCTAGTGGTTTAGGAACCTCCTACAATGAGCAGTTCTTC. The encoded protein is CASGLGTSYNEQFF. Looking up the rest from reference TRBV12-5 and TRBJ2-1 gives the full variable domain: DARVTQTPRHKVTEMGQEVTMRCQPILGHNTVFWYRQTMMQGLELLAYFRNRAPLDDSGMPKDRFSAEMPDATLATLKIQPSEPRDSAVYFCASGLGTSYNEQFFGPGTRLTVL.

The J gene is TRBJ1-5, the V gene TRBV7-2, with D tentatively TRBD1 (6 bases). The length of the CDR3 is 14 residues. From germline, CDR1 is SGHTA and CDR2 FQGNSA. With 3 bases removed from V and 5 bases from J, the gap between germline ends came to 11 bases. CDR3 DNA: TGTGCCAGCAGCTTCGCGACAGGAGATCAGCCCCAGCATTTT. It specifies CASSFATGDQPQHF.

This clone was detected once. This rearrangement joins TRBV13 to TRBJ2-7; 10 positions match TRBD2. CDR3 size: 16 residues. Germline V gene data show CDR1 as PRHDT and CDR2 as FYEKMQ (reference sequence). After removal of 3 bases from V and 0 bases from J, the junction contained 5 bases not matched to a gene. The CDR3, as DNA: TGTGCCAGCAGCTTTTTAGCGGGAGGTCGCTCCTACGAGCAGTACTTC. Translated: CASSFLAGGRSYEQYF.

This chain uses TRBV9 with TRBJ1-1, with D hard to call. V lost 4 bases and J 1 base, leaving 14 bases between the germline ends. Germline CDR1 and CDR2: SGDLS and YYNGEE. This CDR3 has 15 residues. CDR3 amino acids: CASSTHLGENTEAFF. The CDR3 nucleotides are TGTGCCAGCAGCACCCACCTTGGGGAGAACACTGAAGCTTTCTTT.

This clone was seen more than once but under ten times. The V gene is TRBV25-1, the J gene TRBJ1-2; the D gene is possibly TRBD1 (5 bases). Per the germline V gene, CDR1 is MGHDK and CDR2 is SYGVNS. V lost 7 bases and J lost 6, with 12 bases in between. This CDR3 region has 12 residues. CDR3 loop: CASTRGWDGYTF. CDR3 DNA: TGTGCCAGCACGAGGGGTTGGGATGGCTACACCTTC.

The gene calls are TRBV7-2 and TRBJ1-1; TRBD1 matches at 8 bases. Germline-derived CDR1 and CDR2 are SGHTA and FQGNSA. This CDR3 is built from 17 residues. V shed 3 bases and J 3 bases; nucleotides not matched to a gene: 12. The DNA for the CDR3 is TGTGCCAGCAGCTTTTCGACGGACAGGGCTTATGACACTGAAGCTTTCTTT. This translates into CASSFSTDRAYDTEAFF.

CDR3 in DNA: TGCAGCGTGCGTACAGGGGATGAGCAGTTCTTC. Encoded protein: CSVRTGDEQFF. The rearrangement uses TRBV29-1 and TRBJ2-1; 7 bases are a match to TRBD1. Trimming cost V 6 bases and J 8 bases; bases outside gene matches: 4. In germline, CDR1 is SQVTM, CDR2 ANQGSEA. The CDR3 length is 11 residues.

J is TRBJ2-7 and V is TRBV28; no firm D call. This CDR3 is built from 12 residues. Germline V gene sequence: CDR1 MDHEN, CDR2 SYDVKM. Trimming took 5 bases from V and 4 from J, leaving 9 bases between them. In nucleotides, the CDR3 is TGTGCCAGCAGTCTGGACGGATACGAGCAGTACTTC. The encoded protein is CASSLDGYEQYF.

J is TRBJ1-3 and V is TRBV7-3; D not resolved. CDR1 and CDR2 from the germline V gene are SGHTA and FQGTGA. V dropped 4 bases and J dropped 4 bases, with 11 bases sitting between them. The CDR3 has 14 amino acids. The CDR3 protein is CASSSGLGGNTIYF. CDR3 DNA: TGTGCCAGCAGCTCCGGACTCGGCGGAAACACCATATATTTT.